This TCR beta chain derives from a study of CD8+CD57+ T cells in acquired aplastic anemia (dated by TCRdb to the late 2010s). Study-wide context: On average, sorted CD4+ and CD8+ cells yielded around 3.4 ug of extracted DNA, with a range of about 0.19 to 30 ug. An average of approximately 10 million reads for CD4+ cells and 11 million or so reads for CD8+ cells was obtained from healthy donor samples.

Study-level results and caveats: Approximately 31 CD8+ CDR3 sequences were found in both patients and controls but appeared to be highly expressed in patients and within the immunodominant clones of the patients. No significant difference in CD8+ Simpson's diversity was found between patients and healthy controls (P=0.060).

TCR beta VDJ combination and CDR3 sequence profiling used genomic DNA as the template. An Illumina HiSeq 2000 was the platform used for TCR repertoire sequencing. Processing in the source paper ran as follows. Repertoires were assessed using TRBV/TRBJ rearrangement plots, CDR3 size and DJ length profiles, and Simpson's diversity index. The most abundant DNA sequence in the deep sequencing data was defined as the immunodominant clone. CDR3 amino acid sequences were screened for sharing across subjects and compared with published repertoires and the VDJdb database. The raw public data were reprocessed by TCRdb itself: fastp quality trimming at Q25, MiXCR clonotype calling, in-frame beta chains only. Each entry merges the rows of one CDR3 protein and shows their most common DNA and genes. The V and J calls here are based on TCRdb, not the publication. The sample records 190,000 or so distinct CDR3 sequences, around 60% of which are singletons. The ten most abundant clones make up 25% to 35% of the sample.

Sequences SEHNR (CDR1) and FQNEAQ (CDR2) are obtained from the germline V gene (reference sequence). Trimming removed 4 bases from V and 1 base from J; the gene matches leave 9 bases unexplained. The CDR3, cysteine through phenylalanine, is 16 amino acids long. The retained sequence is limited to the CDR3, 48 bases, with the frame set at the first base. This clonotype came up many times. Its antigen is unknown. No much larger clone is present one base from it, and per-base qualities are unavailable. In the study, sorted CD4+ and CD8+ blood T cells from patients with severe aplastic anemia and from healthy subjects underwent deep sequencing of TCR repertoires. Ficoll-Paque density gradient centrifugation was used to isolate peripheral blood mononuclear cells. Before DNA extraction, CD4+ and CD8+ T cells were sorted by FACS or by magnetic beads.

This receptor was taken from a human donor in good health. Sequenced sample: sorted CD4+, CD8+, or CD8+CD57+ T cells (not recorded which) from PBMCs. The chain links TRBV7-9 with TRBJ2-5; 7 bases in between match TRBD1. The CDR3 reads CASSSLYQGVQETQYF. DNA sequence: TGTGCCAGCAGCTCCCTATATCAGGGGGTCCAAGAGACCCAGTACTTC.